This T cell receptor (beta chain) was sequenced during a study of T cells of healthy individuals. The V end was cut by 6 bases, the J end by 7 bases, with 22 bases between. The CDR3 extends over 14 amino acids. Germline V gene sequence: CDR1 SQVTM, CDR2 ANQGSEA. This clonotype was counted ten times or more. TCRdb called the 5' RACE reads again in MiXCR, with one record for every CDR3 protein. The sample yields about 53,000 distinct CDR3 sequences, about 15% seen once. The V and J genes are TRBV29-1 and TRBJ2-7; D tentatively reads TRBD1 or TRBD2 (6 bases each). This receptor was obtained from a human donor in good health. CDR3 sequence (DNA): TGCAGCGTGGAGATCGGGGGCCTCTCCGGGGAGCAGTACTTC. Encoded protein: CSVEIGGLSGEQYF.